This TCR beta chain derives from a study of regulatory T cells in long-lasting Graves disease. The junction had 6 bases not matched to a gene; V was cut back by 3 bases and J by 5 bases. The germline V gene has CDR1 SGHDN and CDR2 FVKESK. The CDR3 covers 15 residues. The time point: persistent/refractory GD, antithyroid drugs over 5 years with positive TRAb. Extracted RNA from PBMCs served as the source of the TCR library. Findings and limits, study-wide: Persistent Graves' cases showed lower TCR diversity than newly diagnosed cases.

Of note for this clonotype: As yet, its antigen is unknown.

CDR3-region Arm-PCR and iRepertoire HTBI primers produced the TCR beta libraries. In the source study's methods: Sequenced samples collectively carried about 62 TRBV and 11 to 15 TRBJ segments. MiXCR was run by TCRdb on the multiplex PCR reads, yielding one entry per CDR3 protein. Clone size and V and J calls follow TCRdb, not the original study. Of hundreds of thousands of distinct CDR3 sequences listed, about 20% are singletons. This chain links TRBV14 with TRBJ2-2, with TRBD2 matching 7 bases. The sequence was obtained from a female donor with Graves disease. Specimen: peripheral blood mononuclear cells (PBMCs), collected when the disease was refractory, from a patient treated with antithyroid drugs. As DNA, the CDR3 is TGTGCCAGCAGCCAGACCCTACTAGCGACCGGGGAGCTGTTTTTT. Protein sequence: CASSQTLLATGELFF.